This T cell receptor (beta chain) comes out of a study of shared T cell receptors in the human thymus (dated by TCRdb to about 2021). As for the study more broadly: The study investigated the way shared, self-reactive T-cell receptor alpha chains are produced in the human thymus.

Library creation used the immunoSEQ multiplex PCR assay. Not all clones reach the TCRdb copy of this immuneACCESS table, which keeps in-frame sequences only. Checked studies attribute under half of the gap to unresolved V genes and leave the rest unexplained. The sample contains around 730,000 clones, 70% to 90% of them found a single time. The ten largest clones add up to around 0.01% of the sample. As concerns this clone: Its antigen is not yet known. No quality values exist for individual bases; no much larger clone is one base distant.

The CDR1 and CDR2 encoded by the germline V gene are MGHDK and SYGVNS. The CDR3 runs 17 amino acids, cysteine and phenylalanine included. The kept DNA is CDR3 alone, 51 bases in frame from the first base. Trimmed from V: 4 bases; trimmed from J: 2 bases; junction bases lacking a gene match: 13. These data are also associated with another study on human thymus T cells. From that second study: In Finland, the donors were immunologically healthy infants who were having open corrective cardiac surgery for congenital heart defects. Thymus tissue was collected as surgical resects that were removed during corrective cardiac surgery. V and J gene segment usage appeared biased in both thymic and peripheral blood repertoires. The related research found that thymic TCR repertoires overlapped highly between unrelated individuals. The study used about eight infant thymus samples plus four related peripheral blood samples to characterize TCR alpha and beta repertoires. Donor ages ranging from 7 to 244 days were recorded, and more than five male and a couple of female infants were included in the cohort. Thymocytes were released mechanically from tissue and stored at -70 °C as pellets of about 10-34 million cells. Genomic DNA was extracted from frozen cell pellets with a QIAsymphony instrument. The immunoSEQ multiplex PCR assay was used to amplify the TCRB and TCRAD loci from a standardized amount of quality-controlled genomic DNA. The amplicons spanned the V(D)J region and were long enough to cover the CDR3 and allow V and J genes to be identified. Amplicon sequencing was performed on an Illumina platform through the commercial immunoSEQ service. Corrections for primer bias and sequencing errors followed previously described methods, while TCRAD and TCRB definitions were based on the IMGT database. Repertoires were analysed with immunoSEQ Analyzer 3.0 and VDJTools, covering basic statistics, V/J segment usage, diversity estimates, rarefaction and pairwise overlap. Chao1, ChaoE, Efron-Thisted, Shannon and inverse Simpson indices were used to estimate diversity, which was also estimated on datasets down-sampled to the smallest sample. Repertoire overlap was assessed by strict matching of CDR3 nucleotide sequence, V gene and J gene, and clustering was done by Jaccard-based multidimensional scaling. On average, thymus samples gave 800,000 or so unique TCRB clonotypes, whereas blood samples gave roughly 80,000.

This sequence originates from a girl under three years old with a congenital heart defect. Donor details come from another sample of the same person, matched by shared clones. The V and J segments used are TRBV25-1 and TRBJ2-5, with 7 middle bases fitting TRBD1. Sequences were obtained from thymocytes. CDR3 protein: CASSVGQPQSAQETQYF. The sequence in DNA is TGTGCCAGCAGTGTGGGACAGCCACAAAGTGCACAAGAGACCCAGTACTTC.